These 20 T cell receptor beta chains were sequenced from one sample in a study of shared clonotypes between healthy human individuals. Sequencing used immunoSEQ multiplex PCR; TCRdb keeps in-frame clones, though not all of them. The table includes roughly 1,000,000 clones, around three quarters detected once. Material: memory CD4+ T cells from PBMCs. Subset indicated: CD45RA-negative fraction. The origin of the receptors is a man younger than 35 in good health. Some clones in this sample may be carry-over from other donors' samples.

The V and J genes are TRBV7-9 and TRBJ2-1; a weak D match, TRBD2 (5 bases). The germline CDR1 and CDR2 sequences are SEHNR and FQNEAQ (reference sequence). This CDR3 comprises 15 residues. V lost 5 bases and J 6 bases, leaving 17 bases between the germline ends. CDR3: CASSLPEGPRNEQFF. DNA of the CDR3: TGTGCCAGCAGCCTTCCCGAGGGCCCTCGCAATGAGCAGTTCTTC.

This chain joins TRBV5-4 and TRBJ1-3; D is perhaps TRBD1 (5 bases). The V gene lost 0 bases and the J gene lost 2 bases, with 12 bases spanning the gap. The CDR3 covers 16 residues. Germline V lookup: CDR1 SGHNT, CDR2 YYREEE (reference sequence). CDR3 in amino acids: CASSLDGRETGNTIYF. The CDR3 DNA follows: TGTGCCAGCAGCTTGGATGGCAGGGAAACTGGAAACACCATATATTTT.

The chain links TRBV13 to TRBJ1-1; the match to TRBD1 covers 10 bases. This CDR3 is built from 14 residues. After removal of 3 bases from V and 5 bases from J, the junction contained 3 bases not matched to a gene. Germline V gene data show CDR1 as PRHDT and CDR2 as FYEKMQ (reference sequence). The CDR3 nucleotides are TGTGCCAGCAGCTTGACAGGGGGCGGGACTGAAGCTTTCTTT. Encoded protein: CASSLTGGGTEAFF.

The chain is built from TRBV28 and TRBJ2-1; D is possibly TRBD1 or TRBD2 (6 bases each). CDR1 is MDHEN and CDR2 is SYDVKM in the germline V gene. CDR3 length: 17 amino acids. V gave up 6 bases and J gave up 0 bases, with 18 bases separating them. In DNA form, the CDR3 reads TGTGCCAGCAGGTTGGGGAGGACAGCCTCCTCCTACAATGAGCAGTTCTTC. It encodes CASRLGRTASSYNEQFF.

This chain joins TRBV5-1 and TRBJ2-5; 7 nucleotides match TRBD2. The CDR3 has 13 amino acids. Losses at the gene ends were 2 bases for V and 5 bases for J; bases not matched to a gene: 3. Germline V CDR1 and CDR2: SGHRS, YFSETQ. CDR3 sequence (DNA): TGCGCCAGCAGCTTCGCGGGAGTGGAGACCCAGTACTTC. The encoded protein is CASSFAGVETQYF.

The chain combines TRBV30 with TRBJ2-5, with D possibly called TRBD1 or TRBD2 (6 bases each). The CDR3 loop spans 14 amino acids. CDR1 and CDR2 (germline): GTSNPN, SVGIG (reference sequence). Trimming pared 3 bases from V and 4 bases from J, leaving 15 bases between. In DNA form, the CDR3 reads TGTGCCTGGAGGATGGGGGGCCGACGAGAGACCCAGTACTTC. Protein: CAWRMGGRRETQYF.

Points on this clone: The likely explanation is a read error, given a far larger clone one base away. The same CDR3 is also encoded by other DNA sequences in this sample. The V and J genes are TRBV9 and TRBJ2-7, with TRBD1 matching over 8 bases. The junction had 3 bases not matched to a gene; V was cut back by 0 bases and J by 4 bases. Germline assignment: CDR1 SGDLS and CDR2 YYNGEE. CDR3 length: 14 amino acids. DNA for the CDR3: TGTGCCAGCAGCGTAGGCGACAGGGGTTACGAGCAGTACTTC. Translating gives CASSVGDRGYEQYF.

The chain couples TRBV18 to TRBJ2-3, with a weak D call TRBD2 (6 bases). The V end lost 3 bases, the J end lost 9 bases, and 25 bases lay between the germline ends. Germline CDR1 is KGHSH and CDR2 is LQKENI. This CDR3 region has 17 residues. The CDR3 here is CASSPRDSRTRTPTQYF. CDR3 coding DNA: TGTGCCAGCTCACCGCGGGACTCCAGAACCCGTACCCCCACGCAGTATTTT.

The V and J genes are TRBV27 and TRBJ2-5, with 8 positions matching TRBD2. Germline V CDR1 and CDR2: MNHEY, SMNVEV (reference sequence). The V segment lost 8 bases and the J segment 1 base; nucleotides outside the gene matches: 9. There are 15 residues in the CDR3. The CDR3 DNA reads as TGTGCCAGCCGCAAACTAGCGGCCTCCCAAGAGACCCAGTACTTC. It yields the protein CASRKLAASQETQYF.

The chain is built from TRBV5-6 and TRBJ2-5, with TRBD2 identical over 10 bases. CDR1 is SGHDT and CDR2 is YYEEEE in the germline V gene. This CDR3 is 14 amino acids long. V lost 3 bases, J lost 7 bases, and 6 bases stayed unmatched. CDR3 amino acids: CASSYSGRARTQYF. The CDR3 coding sequence is TGTGCCAGCAGCTACAGCGGGAGGGCCCGGACCCAGTACTTC.

The chain uses TRBV5-1 and TRBJ2-7, with 8 bases identical to TRBD1. The CDR3 runs to 16 residues. Losses at the gene ends were 4 bases for V and 4 bases for J; bases not matched to a gene: 13. Germline assignment: CDR1 SGHRS and CDR2 YFSETQ. The CDR3 DNA follows: TGCGCCAGCAGCGTCTCCCTACAGGGGGATGCGTACGAGCAGTACTTC. Protein product: CASSVSLQGDAYEQYF.

This chain links TRBV15 with TRBJ1-5; D might be TRBD1 (5 bases). This CDR3 is 18 amino acids long. In germline, CDR1 is LNHNV, CDR2 YYDKDF (reference sequence). The germline V and J ends were trimmed by 5 bases and 0 bases, with 20 bases remaining between them. This CDR3 reads CATSGQERGTLSNQPQHF. CDR3 in DNA: TGTGCCACCAGCGGCCAGGAGAGGGGCACGCTTAGCAATCAGCCCCAGCATTTT.

The V gene is TRBV7-3, the J gene TRBJ1-1, with a tentative D call TRBD1 (5 bases). The CDR3 has 14 amino acids. Germline V gene data show CDR1 as SGHTA and CDR2 as FQGTGA. V shed 5 bases and J shed 8 bases, with 18 bases lying between them. The CDR3 is CASSLSQGPSEAFF. The CDR3 bases are TGTGCCAGCAGCCTCTCCCAGGGACCTTCGGAAGCTTTCTTT.

The chain uses TRBV7-2 and TRBJ2-2, with a weak D call TRBD1 (5 bases). Trimming took off 2 bases at V and 5 bases at J, with 9 bases between the two ends. From germline, CDR1 is SGHTA and CDR2 FQGNSA. This CDR3 spans 14 amino acids. This chain's CDR3 is CASSLYQGTGELFF. For the CDR3, the DNA is TGTGCCAGCAGCTTATACCAGGGAACCGGGGAGCTGTTTTTT.

This clone showed up just once. The chain is built from TRBV28 and TRBJ1-2; a possible D gene is TRBD1 (5 bases). The germline gives CDR1 MDHEN, CDR2 SYDVKM. The length of the CDR3 is 13 residues. V was trimmed by 7 bases and J by 7 bases, leaving 16 bases between them. CDR3 DNA: TGTGCCAGCACCCCGGCGGGACCGAGTGGCTACACCTTC. Residues: CASTPAGPSGYTF.

The chain is built from TRBV10-2 and TRBJ2-2, with 9 bases that match TRBD2. CDR3 length: 18 amino acids. In germline, CDR1 is WSHSY, CDR2 SAAADI. Trimming at V came to 2 bases and at J to 6 bases, leaving 13 bases not matched to a gene. The CDR3 region is CASSEPRRGGRASGELFF. Here the CDR3 DNA reads TGCGCCAGCAGTGAGCCGCGTCGGGGCGGGAGGGCTTCCGGGGAGCTGTTTTTT.

The rearrangement joins TRBV4-1 to TRBJ2-5; 9 positions agree with TRBD2. The DNA end favors TRBJ2-7, so the J call may be wrong. Germline values: CDR1 MGHRA, CDR2 YSYEKL. This CDR3 is built from 14 residues. The CDR3 nucleotides read TGCGCCAGCAGCCAGGCGGGACTAGCCCTCGAGCAGTACTTC. Translated, it gives CASSQAGLALEQYF.

V and J are TRBV7-2 and TRBJ2-2; 11 nucleotides line up with TRBD1. CDR1 is SGHTA, CDR2 FQGNSA, per germline. CDR3 length equals 14 residues. The junction had 3 bases not matched to a gene; V was cut back by 2 bases and J by 10 bases. CDR3: CASSLRTGGVELFF. CDR3 DNA sequence: TGTGCCAGCAGCTTAAGGACAGGGGGCGTGGAGCTGTTTTTT. The variable domain in full, with the rest retrieved from reference TRBV7-2 and TRBJ2-2, is GAGVSQSPSNKVTEKGKDVELRCDPISGHTALYWYRQSLGQGLEFLIYFQGNSAPDKSGLPSDRFSAERTGGSVSTLTIQRTQQEDSAVYLCASSLRTGGVELFFGEGSRLTVL.

Regarding this clone: The conserved phenylalanine or tryptophan is not found at the CDR3 terminus, so this likely reflects a read error. The DNA is left out, because the CDR3 cannot be placed on it with certainty; the CDR3 is given as TCRdb lists it. The chain combines TRBV3-1 (or the pseudogene TRBV3-2) with TRBJ1-5; TRBD1 was called by the table and not checked on the DNA. Germline CDR1 is LGHDT and CDR2 is YNNKEL (reference sequence). The CDR3 adds up to 9 amino acids, both ends counted. This chain's CDR3 is CASSQDYRD.

This clone was counted only a few times. The chain is built from TRBV2 and TRBJ2-5; D perhaps matches TRBD1 (6 bases). V was shortened by 2 bases and J by 4 bases, with 14 bases between the two germline ends. Per the germline V gene, CDR1 is SNHLY and CDR2 is FYNNEI. There are 15 residues in the CDR3. As DNA, the CDR3 is TGTGCCAGCAGTGAACTCCCACAAGGGGGAGAGACCCAGTACTTC. As protein: CASSELPQGGETQYF.